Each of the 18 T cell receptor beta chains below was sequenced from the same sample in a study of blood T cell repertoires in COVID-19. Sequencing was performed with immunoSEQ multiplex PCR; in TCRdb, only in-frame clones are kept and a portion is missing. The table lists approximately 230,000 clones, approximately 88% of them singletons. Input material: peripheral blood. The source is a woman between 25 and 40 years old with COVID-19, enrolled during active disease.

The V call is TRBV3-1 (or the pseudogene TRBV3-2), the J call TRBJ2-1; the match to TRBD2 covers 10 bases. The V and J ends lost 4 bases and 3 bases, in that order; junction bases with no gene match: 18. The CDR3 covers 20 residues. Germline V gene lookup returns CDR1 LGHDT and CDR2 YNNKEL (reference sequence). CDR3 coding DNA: TGTGCCAGCAGCCGCACCGGGACTAGCGATCAAGAGGGAATCTACAATGAGCAGTTCTTC. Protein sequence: CASSRTGTSDQEGIYNEQFF.

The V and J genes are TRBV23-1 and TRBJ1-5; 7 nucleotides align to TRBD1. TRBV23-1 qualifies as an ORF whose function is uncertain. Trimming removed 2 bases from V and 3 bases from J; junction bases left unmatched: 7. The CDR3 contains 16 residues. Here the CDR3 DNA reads TGCGCCAGCAGTCAACAAGGGGGCGGAAACAATCAGCCCCAGCATTTT. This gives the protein CASSQQGGGNNQPQHF.

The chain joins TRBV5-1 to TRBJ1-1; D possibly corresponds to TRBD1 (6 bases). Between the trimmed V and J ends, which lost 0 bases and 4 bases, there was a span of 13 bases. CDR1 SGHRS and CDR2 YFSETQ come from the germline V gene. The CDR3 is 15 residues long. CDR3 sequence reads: CASSLEGLGATEAFF. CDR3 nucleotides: TGCGCCAGCAGCTTGGAGGGCCTGGGGGCCACTGAAGCTTTCTTT.

CDR3 bases: TGTGCCAGTAGTACCCGACTAGGACGCACAGATACGCAGTATTTT. It encodes CASSTRLGRTDTQYF. The chain carries TRBV19 and TRBJ2-3, with a weak D call TRBD2 (6 bases). Germline V gene sequence: CDR1 LNHDA, CDR2 SQIVND (reference sequence). The CDR3 has 15 amino acids. Trimming pared 4 bases from V and 1 base from J, leaving 12 bases between.

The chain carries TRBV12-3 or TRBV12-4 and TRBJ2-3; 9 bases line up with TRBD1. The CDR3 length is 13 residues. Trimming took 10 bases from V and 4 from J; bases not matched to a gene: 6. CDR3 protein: CATKTGGADTQYF. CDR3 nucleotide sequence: TGTGCCACGAAGACAGGGGGGGCAGATACGCAGTATTTT.

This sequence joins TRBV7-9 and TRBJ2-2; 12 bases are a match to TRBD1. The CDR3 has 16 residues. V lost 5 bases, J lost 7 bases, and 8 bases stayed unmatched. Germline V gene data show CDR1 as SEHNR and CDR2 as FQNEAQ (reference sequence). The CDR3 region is CASSPGQGAISGELFF. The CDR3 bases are TGTGCCAGCAGCCCGGGACAGGGGGCGATAAGCGGGGAGCTGTTTTTT.

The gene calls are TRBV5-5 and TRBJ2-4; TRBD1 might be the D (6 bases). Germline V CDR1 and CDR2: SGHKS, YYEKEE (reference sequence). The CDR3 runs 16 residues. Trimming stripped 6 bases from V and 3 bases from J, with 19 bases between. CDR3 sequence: CASTRSGETYKNIQYF. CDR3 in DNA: TGTGCCAGCACCAGGTCAGGGGAGACCTACAAAAACATTCAGTACTTC.

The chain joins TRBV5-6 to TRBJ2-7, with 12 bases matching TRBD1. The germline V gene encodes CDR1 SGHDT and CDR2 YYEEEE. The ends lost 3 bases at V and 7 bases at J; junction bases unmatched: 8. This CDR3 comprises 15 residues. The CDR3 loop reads CASSWGDRGPEEQYV. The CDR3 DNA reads TGTGCCAGCAGCTGGGGGGACAGGGGGCCAGAAGAGCAGTACGTC.

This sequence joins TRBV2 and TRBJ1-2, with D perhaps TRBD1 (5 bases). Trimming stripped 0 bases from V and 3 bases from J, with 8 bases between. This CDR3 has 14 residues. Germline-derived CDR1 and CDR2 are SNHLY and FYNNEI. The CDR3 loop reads CASSEAGAHYGYTF. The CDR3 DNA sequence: TGTGCCAGCAGTGAAGCAGGGGCTCACTATGGCTACACCTTC. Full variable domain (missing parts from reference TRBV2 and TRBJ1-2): EPEVTQTPSHQVTQMGQEVILRCVPISNHLYFYWYRQILGQKVEFLVSFYNNEISEKSEIFDDQFSVERPDGSNFTLKIRSTKLEDSAMYFCASSEAGAHYGYTFGSGTRLTVV.

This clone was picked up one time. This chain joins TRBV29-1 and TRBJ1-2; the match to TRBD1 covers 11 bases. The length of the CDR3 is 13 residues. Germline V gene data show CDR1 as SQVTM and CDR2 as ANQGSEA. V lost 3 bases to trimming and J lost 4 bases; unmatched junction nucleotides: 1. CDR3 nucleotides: TGCAGCGTTGAGGGGACAGGGGGCTATGGCTACACCTTC. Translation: CSVEGTGGYGYTF.

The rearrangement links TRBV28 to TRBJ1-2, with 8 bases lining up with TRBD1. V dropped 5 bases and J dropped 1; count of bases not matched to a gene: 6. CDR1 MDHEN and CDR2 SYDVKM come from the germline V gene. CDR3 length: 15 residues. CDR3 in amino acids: CASSQWTGLNYGYTF. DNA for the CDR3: TGTGCCAGCAGTCAATGGACAGGGCTTAACTATGGCTACACCTTC.

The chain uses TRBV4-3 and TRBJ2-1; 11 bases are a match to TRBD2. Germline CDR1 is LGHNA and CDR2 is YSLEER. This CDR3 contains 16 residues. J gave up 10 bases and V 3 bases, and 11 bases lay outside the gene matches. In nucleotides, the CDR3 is TGCGCCAGCAGCCAGCTTCTAGCGGGAGGCGGGGACGAGCAGTTCTTC. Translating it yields CASSQLLAGGGDEQFF.

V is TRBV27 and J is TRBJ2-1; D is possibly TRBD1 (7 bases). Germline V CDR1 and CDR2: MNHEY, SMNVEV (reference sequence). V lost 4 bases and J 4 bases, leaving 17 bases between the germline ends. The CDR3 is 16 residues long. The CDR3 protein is CASSYDRVGGYNEQFF. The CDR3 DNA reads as TGTGCCAGCAGTTACGACAGGGTGGGGGGATACAATGAGCAGTTCTTC.

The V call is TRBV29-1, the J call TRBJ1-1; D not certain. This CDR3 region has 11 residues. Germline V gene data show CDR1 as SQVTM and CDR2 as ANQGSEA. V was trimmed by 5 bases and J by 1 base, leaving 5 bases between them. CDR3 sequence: CSVTANTEAFF. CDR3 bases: TGCAGCGTTACAGCGAACACTGAAGCTTTCTTT.

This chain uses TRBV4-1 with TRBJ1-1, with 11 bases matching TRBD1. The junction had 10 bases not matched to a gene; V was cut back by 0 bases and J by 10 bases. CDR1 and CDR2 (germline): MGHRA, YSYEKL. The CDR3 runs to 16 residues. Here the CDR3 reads CASSQDFGTGGIRAFF. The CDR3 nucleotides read TGCGCCAGCAGCCAAGATTTCGGGACAGGGGGTATTAGAGCTTTCTTT.

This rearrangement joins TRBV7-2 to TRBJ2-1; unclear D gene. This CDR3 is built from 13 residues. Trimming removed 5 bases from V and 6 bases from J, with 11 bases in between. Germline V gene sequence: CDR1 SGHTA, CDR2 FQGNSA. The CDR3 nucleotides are TGTGCCAGCAGCAGCCTAGTCTCCAATGAGCAGTTCTTC. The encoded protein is CASSSLVSNEQFF. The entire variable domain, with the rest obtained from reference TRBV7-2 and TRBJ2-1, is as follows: GAGVSQSPSNKVTEKGKDVELRCDPISGHTALYWYRQSLGQGLEFLIYFQGNSAPDKSGLPSDRFSAERTGGSVSTLTIQRTQQEDSAVYLCASSSLVSNEQFFGPGTRLTVL.

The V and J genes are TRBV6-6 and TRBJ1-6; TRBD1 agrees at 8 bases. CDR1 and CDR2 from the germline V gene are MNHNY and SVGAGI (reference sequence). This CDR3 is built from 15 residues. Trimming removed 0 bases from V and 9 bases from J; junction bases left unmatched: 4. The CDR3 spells CASSYSGQGSSPLHF. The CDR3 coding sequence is TGTGCCAGCAGTTACTCAGGACAGGGATCTTCACCCCTCCACTTT.

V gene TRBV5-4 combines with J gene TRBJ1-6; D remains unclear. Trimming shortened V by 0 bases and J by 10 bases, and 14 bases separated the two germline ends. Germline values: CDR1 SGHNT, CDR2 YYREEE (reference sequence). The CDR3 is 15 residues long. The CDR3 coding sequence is TGTGCCAGCAGCTTGGGGCCTTTCGGAGGGTCACCCCTCCACTTT. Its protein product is CASSLGPFGGSPLHF.